This T cell receptor (beta chain) was documented in a study of blood T cell repertoires in COVID-19. For the study at large: In each case, the material was cDNA or gDNA derived from T cells, B-cell-depleted T cells, or PBMCs.

The CDR3 spans 15 residues. The V gene lost 0 bases and the J gene lost 3 bases, with 11 bases spanning the gap. Germline CDR1 LNHNV, CDR2 YYDKDF (reference sequence). The assay was immunoSEQ multiplex PCR, and TCRdb's table has in-frame clones only and misses some. Here the sample spans roughly 92,000 clones, around 87% being singletons. The sequence derives from a woman of 80 years or more with acute or convalescent COVID-19. The chain combines TRBV15 with TRBJ1-2; no definite D call. Specimen: peripheral blood. CDR3 sequence reads: CATSRDLNYDYGYTF. As DNA, the CDR3 is TGTGCCACCAGCAGAGATTTGAACTACGACTATGGCTACACCTTC.